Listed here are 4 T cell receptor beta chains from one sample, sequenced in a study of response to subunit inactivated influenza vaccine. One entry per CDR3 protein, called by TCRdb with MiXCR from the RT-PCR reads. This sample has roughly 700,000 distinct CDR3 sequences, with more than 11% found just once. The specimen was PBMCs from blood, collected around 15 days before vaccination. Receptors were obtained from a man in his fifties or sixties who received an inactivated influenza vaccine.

The CDR3 sequence is CASSDISGAYEQYF. The CDR3 DNA follows: TGTGCCAGCAGTGACATTAGCGGGGCCTACGAGCAGTACTTC. This rearrangement joins TRBV6-1 to TRBJ2-7; TRBD2 aligns across 8 bases. The V gene end was trimmed by 3 bases and the J gene end by 2 bases; junction bases not matched to a gene: 3. Germline V gene data show CDR1 as MNHNS and CDR2 as SASEGT. The CDR3 extends over 14 amino acids.

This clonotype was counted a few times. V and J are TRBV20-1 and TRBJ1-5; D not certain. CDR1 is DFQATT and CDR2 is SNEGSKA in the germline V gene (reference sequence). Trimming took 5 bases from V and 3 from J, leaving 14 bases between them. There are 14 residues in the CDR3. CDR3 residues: CSAVSGRLNQPQHF. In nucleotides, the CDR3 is TGCAGTGCTGTGTCGGGTCGGCTCAATCAGCCCCAGCATTTT.

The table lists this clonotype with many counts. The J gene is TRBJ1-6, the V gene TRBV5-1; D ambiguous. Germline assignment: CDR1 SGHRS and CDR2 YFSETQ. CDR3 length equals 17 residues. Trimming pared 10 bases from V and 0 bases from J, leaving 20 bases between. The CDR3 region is CAREATNHYSYNSPLHF. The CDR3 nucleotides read TGCGCCCGTGAGGCCACCAACCACTACTCCTATAATTCACCCCTCCACTTT.

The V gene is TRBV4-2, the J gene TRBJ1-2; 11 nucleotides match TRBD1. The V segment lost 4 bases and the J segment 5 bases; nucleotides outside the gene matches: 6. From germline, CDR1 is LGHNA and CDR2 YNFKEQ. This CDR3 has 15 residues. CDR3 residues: CASSPPGTGGYGYTF. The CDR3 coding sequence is TGTGCCAGCAGCCCCCCCGGGACAGGGGGATATGGCTACACCTTC.